These 32 T cell receptor beta chains share one sample of origin, sequenced in a study of blood T cell repertoires in COVID-19. Produced via immunoSEQ multiplex PCR; TCRdb's table is partial and in-frame only. The repertoire holds tens of thousands of clones, with approximately 86% as singletons. Sequences were obtained from peripheral blood. The receptors were sampled from a woman in her seventies with acute or convalescent COVID-19.

The gene calls are TRBV27 and TRBJ2-4, with 7 bases fitting TRBD1. This CDR3 region has 19 residues. V dropped 5 bases and J dropped 1; count of bases not matched to a gene: 17. CDR1 is MNHEY and CDR2 is SMNVEV in the germline V gene (reference sequence). CDR3 DNA sequence: TGTGCCAGCAGTCCCCGACCGGGACAGCCGGAATTGGCCAAAAACATTCAGTACTTC. Its protein is CASSPRPGQPELAKNIQYF.

This clone was seen only once. The chain uses TRBV5-4 and TRBJ1-4, with TRBD1 matching over 7 bases. The germline V gene encodes CDR1 SGHNT and CDR2 YYREEE (reference sequence). Trimming cost V 2 bases and J 2 bases; bases outside gene matches: 9. The CDR3 has 17 amino acids. CDR3 sequence (DNA): TGTGCCAGCAGCTTTACAGGGGCGGTTTCGACTAATGAAAAACTGTTTTTT. It encodes CASSFTGAVSTNEKLFF.

The chain uses TRBV6-5 and TRBJ2-7, with TRBD2 identical over 8 bases. The V gene's germline CDR1 is MNHEY and CDR2 SVGAGI. This CDR3 contains 15 residues. Losses at the gene ends were 7 bases for V and 2 bases for J; bases not matched to a gene: 10. The CDR3 region has the DNA TGTGCCAGCAAGCTTGGGGGACTAGGGGCCTACGAGCAGTACTTC. The encoded protein is CASKLGGLGAYEQYF.

The chain uses TRBV18 and TRBJ2-1; the match to TRBD2 covers 8 bases. This CDR3 has 14 residues. Germline CDR1 is KGHSH and CDR2 is LQKENI. The J segment lost 7 bases and the V segment lost 5 bases, leaving 7 bases of the junction unmatched. The CDR3 bases are TGTGCCAGCTCATCCGGACGGGGGGGGAATGAGCAGTTCTTC. Translation gives CASSSGRGGNEQFF.

The sample holds one count of this clone. The J gene is TRBJ2-1, the V gene TRBV6-6, with D maybe TRBD2 (6 bases). This CDR3 is built from 14 residues. Germline CDR1 is MNHNY and CDR2 is SVGAGI (reference sequence). V was clipped by 2 bases and J by 7 bases, with 12 bases between them. The CDR3 DNA sequence: TGTGCCAGCAGTTACCCTGGGGGGAAGAATGAGCAGTTCTTC. Amino acid sequence: CASSYPGGKNEQFF.

The gene calls are TRBV28 and TRBJ1-1, with D possibly being TRBD1 (5 bases). CDR3 length equals 11 residues. V was shortened by 5 bases and J by 9 bases, with 10 bases between the two germline ends. Looked up from germline, CDR1 is MDHEN and CDR2 is SYDVKM. The CDR3 region has the DNA TGTGCCAGCAGTGACGACAGAAAAGCTTTCTTT. It is translated as CASSDDRKAFF.

The rearrangement uses TRBV5-1 and TRBJ2-3, with 9 bases lining up with TRBD2. CDR3 length: 15 amino acids. CDR1 is SGHRS and CDR2 is YFSETQ in the germline V gene. V lost 4 bases, J lost 6 bases, and 9 bases stayed unmatched. The CDR3 reads CASSPGTSIRDTQYF. The CDR3 region has the DNA TGCGCCAGCAGCCCAGGGACTAGCATTCGGGATACGCAGTATTTT.

This clone was observed once. The chain is built from TRBV5-6 and TRBJ1-3; TRBD1 agrees at 7 bases. CDR3 length equals 14 residues. CDR1 is SGHDT, CDR2 YYEEEE, per germline. V trimming: 4 bases; J trimming: 4 bases; junction bases outside the gene matches: 5. DNA for the CDR3: TGTGCCAGCAGCCGTACAGGGGTCGGAAACACCATATATTTT. Translated: CASSRTGVGNTIYF. The entire variable domain, with the rest obtained from reference TRBV5-6 and TRBJ1-3, is as follows: DAGVTQSPTHLIKTRGQQVTLRCSPKSGHDTVSWYQQALGQGPQFIFQYYEEEERQRGNFPDRFSGHQFPNYSSELNVNALLLGDSALYLCASSRTGVGNTIYFGEGSWLTVV.

The genes are TRBV28 and TRBJ2-1; D remains ambiguous. Looked up from germline, CDR1 is MDHEN and CDR2 is SYDVKM. The ends were cut back, 1 base at V and 10 bases at J, with 5 bases in the middle. This CDR3 is built from 11 residues. The CDR3 DNA sequence: TGTGCCAGCAGTTTATCCGCGGAGCAGTTCTTC. Protein: CASSLSAEQFF.

The CDR3 DNA follows: TGTGCCATCGCCGGGACTAGCGGGCTCGACCTAGGAGGCAATGAGCAGTTCTTC. Translating gives CAIAGTSGLDLGGNEQFF. The V gene is TRBV10-3, the J gene TRBJ2-1; 12 nucleotides agree with TRBD2. Germline-derived CDR1 and CDR2 are ENHRY and SYGVKD. V shed 8 bases, J shed 6 bases, and the junction held 17 bases outside the gene matches. CDR3 length: 18 residues.

This chain joins TRBV5-1 and TRBJ2-7; a possible D gene is TRBD1 (6 bases). This CDR3 has 14 amino acids. Germline V CDR1 and CDR2: SGHRS, YFSETQ. Trimming took off 4 bases at V and 2 bases at J, with 13 bases between the two ends. In DNA form, the CDR3 reads TGCGCCAGCAGCGTGACAGGTTCTACCTACGAGCAGTACTTC. It codes for CASSVTGSTYEQYF.

The chain uses TRBV7-9 and TRBJ2-1; no firm D call. Trimming pared 5 bases from V and 7 bases from J, leaving 9 bases between. Germline V gene sequence: CDR1 SEHNR, CDR2 FQNEAQ (reference sequence). The CDR3 is 12 amino acids. The CDR3 nucleotides read TGTGCCAGCAGCCTAGGCCTAAATGAGCAGTTCTTC. Translated: CASSLGLNEQFF.

V gene TRBV11-2 combines with J gene TRBJ1-4, with a tentative D call TRBD1 (5 bases). Trimming took off 2 bases at V and 7 bases at J, with 14 bases between the two ends. Germline V CDR1 and CDR2: SGHAT, FQNNGV. CDR3 length: 15 amino acids. The CDR3 loop is CASSLSGGGGEKLFF. CDR3 DNA: TGTGCCAGCAGCTTAAGTGGGGGGGGTGGTGAAAAACTGTTTTTT.

Only one count was recorded for this clone. The chain uses TRBV28 and TRBJ1-2, with TRBD1 matching over 9 bases. CDR3 length: 15 residues. Germline V gives CDR1 MDHEN, CDR2 SYDVKM. V lost 5 bases to trimming and J lost 3 bases; unmatched junction nucleotides: 7. CDR3 region: CASSSRTGAHYGYTF. The CDR3 region has the DNA TGTGCCAGCAGTAGCCGGACAGGGGCGCACTATGGCTACACCTTC.

Comment on this clone: One end of the junction fails to match germline, which may point to a read error. V and J are TRBV5-6 and TRBJ1-2; D is possibly TRBD1 (5 bases). CDR3 length equals 15 residues. Germline V gene data show CDR1 as SGHDT and CDR2 as YYEEEE. This CDR3 reads CASNWRGSTTYGYTF. The CDR3 DNA follows: TGTGCAAGCAATTGGCGGGGGTCGACTACCTATGGCTACACCTTC.

This chain uses TRBV4-1 with TRBJ1-1; tentative D call: TRBD1 (5 bases). This CDR3 is built from 18 residues. The V and J ends lost 2 bases and 3 bases respectively, with 22 bases between them. Per germline, CDR1 MGHRA and CDR2 YSYEKL. CDR3 nucleotide sequence: TGCGCCAGCAGCCAACGGTTTATGACTCAGGGTGTGGACACTGAAGCTTTCTTT. Encoded protein: CASSQRFMTQGVDTEAFF.

The V call is TRBV6-5, the J call TRBJ2-1, with 7 bases aligning to TRBD2. The germline V gene has CDR1 MNHEY and CDR2 SVGAGI. Trimming at V came to 7 bases and at J to 0 bases, leaving 6 bases not matched to a gene. This CDR3 has 15 residues. CDR3 DNA: TGTGCCAGCATCTCTGGGGGGGGCTCCTACAATGAGCAGTTCTTC. Translated, it gives CASISGGGSYNEQFF.

The rearrangement uses TRBV29-1 and TRBJ1-6, with D unclear. Per the germline V gene, CDR1 is SQVTM and CDR2 is ANQGSEA. V lost 4 bases and J 5 bases, leaving 9 bases between the germline ends. CDR3 length: 13 amino acids. The DNA of the CDR3 is TGCAGCGTTGTTTACAGCAATAATTCACCCCTCCACTTT. Amino acids: CSVVYSNNSPLHF.

This clone was counted once. This chain connects TRBV7-8 to TRBJ1-3; D remains ambiguous. Between the trimmed V and J ends, which lost 0 bases and 5 bases, there was a span of 20 bases. CDR3 size: 18 residues. The germline CDR1 and CDR2 sequences are SGHVS and FQNEAQ. In nucleotides, the CDR3 is TGTGCCAGCAGCTTAGCAGGGCCGGGGAGCGACGTGAGAAACACCATATATTTT. This codes for CASSLAGPGSDVRNTIYF.

The chain couples TRBV28 to TRBJ2-2; weak D call: TRBD1 (5 bases). This CDR3 contains 15 residues. V was pared by 10 bases and J by 5 bases, with 20 bases between. Germline loops: CDR1 MDHEN, CDR2 SYDVKM. CDR3 loop: CAIKHSGNPTGELFF. In DNA form, the CDR3 reads TGTGCCATCAAACACTCAGGGAACCCGACCGGGGAGCTGTTTTTT.

The V and J genes are TRBV4-1 and TRBJ2-1; 11 bases are shared with TRBD2. Germline V gene data show CDR1 as MGHRA and CDR2 as YSYEKL. The CDR3 runs to 15 residues. J lost 9 bases, V lost 1 base, and 5 bases had no gene match. For the CDR3, the DNA is TGCGCCAGCAGCCAAGGTAGCGGGAGGGTCGGTGAGCAGTTCTTC. Translating gives CASSQGSGRVGEQFF.

This clone was seen a single time. The V and J genes are TRBV7-9 and TRBJ2-3; D may be TRBD1 (6 bases). Per the germline V gene, CDR1 is SEHNR and CDR2 is FQNEAQ (reference sequence). The V end lost 3 bases, the J end lost 0 bases, and 7 bases lay between the germline ends. The CDR3 sequence is 14 residues long. CDR3 region: CASSFDRSTDTQYF. Written as DNA, the CDR3 is TGTGCCAGCAGCTTCGACAGGAGCACAGATACGCAGTATTTT.

This clone was seen just once. The CDR3 nucleotides are TGTGCCACCAGTAAATTACAGGCAGGACAAGAGACCCAGTACTTC. Its translation is CATSKLQAGQETQYF. The genes are TRBV24-1 and TRBJ2-5; D is possibly TRBD1 (5 bases). Per germline, CDR1 KGHDR and CDR2 SFDVKD. Trimming took off 6 bases at V and 2 bases at J, with 15 bases between the two ends. The CDR3 runs to 15 residues.

The chain carries TRBV6-5 and TRBJ1-1; D gene ambiguous. The germline V and J ends were trimmed by 5 bases and 3 bases, with 10 bases remaining between them. The germline V gene has CDR1 MNHEY and CDR2 SVGAGI. The CDR3 has 13 residues. CDR3: CASSRLRDTEAFF. Here the CDR3 DNA reads TGTGCCAGCAGTAGACTACGGGACACTGAAGCTTTCTTT.

The chain is built from TRBV12-1 and TRBJ2-5; the DNA was not compared with TRBD2, the D call given in the table. TRBV12-1 is labeled a pseudogene. The CDR3 has 15 residues. The CDR3 region is CASSSIAGEQESQYF. The CDR3 nucleotides are TGTGCCAGCAGCTCGATAGCGGGGGAGCAAGAGAGCCAGTACTTC.

V and J are TRBV24-1 and TRBJ2-1, with D possibly TRBD1 on 6 matching bases. The V end was cut by 2 bases, the J end by 3 bases, with 10 bases between. This CDR3 contains 15 residues. CDR1 and CDR2 (germline): KGHDR, SFDVKD. CDR3 loop: CATSDSLDSYNEQFF. CDR3 nucleotide sequence: TGTGCCACCAGTGATTCCCTGGACAGCTACAATGAGCAGTTCTTC.

This clone showed up just once. This sequence joins TRBV5-1 and TRBJ2-1, with TRBD2 matching 12 bases. Germline V lookup: CDR1 SGHRS, CDR2 YFSETQ. CDR3 length: 15 residues. The ends lost 4 bases at V and 8 bases at J; junction bases unmatched: 7. CDR3 protein: CASSQRTSGIYEQFF. CDR3 DNA: TGCGCCAGCAGCCAACGGACTAGCGGGATATATGAGCAGTTCTTC.

The chain uses TRBV12-3 or TRBV12-4 and TRBJ1-6; D possibly corresponds to TRBD1 (6 bases). The V gene lost 7 bases and the J gene lost 9 bases, with 13 bases spanning the gap. The CDR3 is 13 amino acids. The CDR3 region has the DNA TGTGCCAGCAACACACTAGGGGGTTCACCCCTCCACTTT. Amino acids: CASNTLGGSPLHF.

This chain joins TRBV9 and TRBJ2-7; D uncertain. The CDR3 contains 13 residues. Germline assignment: CDR1 SGDLS and CDR2 YYNGEE. Between the trimmed V and J ends, which lost 0 bases and 6 bases, there was a span of 10 bases. CDR3 DNA sequence: TGTGCCAGCAGCGTAGGAACTCCGGGCGAGCAGTACTTC. Protein product: CASSVGTPGEQYF.

This chain links TRBV7-8 with TRBJ1-5, with TRBD1 matching 10 bases. From germline, CDR1 is SGHVS and CDR2 FQNEAQ. The CDR3 runs to 16 residues. J was trimmed by 5 bases and V by 4 bases; bases with no gene match: 8. For the CDR3, the DNA is TGTGCCAGCAGCTCACCGGGACAGGGGCCCTATCAGCCCCAGCATTTT. It is translated as CASSSPGQGPYQPQHF.

The V call is TRBV7-2, the J call TRBJ1-5; 8 nucleotides line up with TRBD1. J was trimmed by 6 bases and V by 0 bases; bases with no gene match: 4. The CDR3 loop spans 15 amino acids. Looked up from germline, CDR1 is SGHTA and CDR2 is FQGNSA. The CDR3 DNA follows: TGTGCCAGCAGCTTAGCGGGGACAGGTGCTCAGCCCCAGCATTTT. Its protein is CASSLAGTGAQPQHF. Complete variable domain (other parts from reference TRBV7-2 and TRBJ1-5): GAGVSQSPSNKVTEKGKDVELRCDPISGHTALYWYRQSLGQGLEFLIYFQGNSAPDKSGLPSDRFSAERTGGSVSTLTIQRTQQEDSAVYLCASSLAGTGAQPQHFGDGTRLSIL.

The chain carries TRBV18 and TRBJ2-1, with TRBD2 matching over 10 bases. Germline CDR1 reads KGHSH; CDR2 reads LQKENI. The CDR3 runs 17 residues. V trimming: 2 bases; J trimming: 5 bases; junction bases outside the gene matches: 9. In nucleotides, the CDR3 is TGTGCCAGCTCACCAGCCCTAGCGGGAGACTCGCACAATGAGCAGTTCTTC. Translated, it gives CASSPALAGDSHNEQFF.